The 5 T cell receptor beta chains below all came from one sample that was sequenced in a study of beta chain features in type 1 diabetes. Since all of the isolated RNA was reverse transcribed, expressed TCRB transcripts were what got sequenced. Repertoires were generated with immunoSEQ multiplex PCR, while TCRdb's copy carries only in-frame clones and drops some. The data hold 350,000 to 450,000 clones, with more than 12% observed a single time. The sequenced sample was naive CD4+ T cells from blood. These receptors all stem from a woman between 18 and 29 years old in good health.

This chain connects TRBV6-5 to TRBJ2-5; 9 bases fit TRBD1. The CDR3 length is 16 residues. With V trimmed by 4 bases and J by 4 bases, 10 bases remained unmatched. From germline, CDR1 is MNHEY and CDR2 SVGAGI. CDR3 region: CASSSPGQGMGETQYF. In DNA form, the CDR3 reads TGTGCCAGCAGTTCCCCGGGACAGGGAATGGGAGAGACCCAGTACTTC.

The CDR3 DNA reads TGTGCCAGCAGCCGGACTAGCGGGAGGTCGAGCTCCTACAATGAGCAGTTCTTC. This sequence encodes CASSRTSGRSSSYNEQFF. The chain combines TRBV14 with TRBJ2-1; TRBD2 matches 14 bases. J was trimmed by 0 bases and V by 4 bases; bases with no gene match: 5. The V gene's germline CDR1 is SGHDN and CDR2 FVKESK. CDR3 length equals 18 residues.

This clone has more than one count but fewer than ten. The chain links TRBV27 to TRBJ2-1; possible D gene TRBD2, 5 bases. Trimming pared 5 bases from V and 4 bases from J, leaving 12 bases between. The CDR3 runs to 14 residues. Germline V lookup: CDR1 MNHEY, CDR2 SMNVEV (reference sequence). The CDR3, as DNA: TGTGCCAGCAGTGTGGGAGAGAGGTACAATGAGCAGTTCTTC. Translated: CASSVGERYNEQFF.

The rearrangement links TRBV4-3 to TRBJ1-5; D may be TRBD1 (6 bases). CDR1 and CDR2 (germline): LGHNA, YSLEER. The V end was cut by 2 bases, the J end by 5 bases, with 7 bases between. This CDR3 comprises 13 residues. The CDR3 loop is CASSQNRDQPQHF. The CDR3 region has the DNA TGCGCCAGCAGCCAAAACAGGGATCAGCCCCAGCATTTT.

Only one count was recorded for this clone. The chain recombines TRBV30 with TRBJ2-2, with TRBD2 identical over 8 bases. CDR3 length: 14 amino acids. The germline CDR1 and CDR2 sequences are GTSNPN and SVGIG (reference sequence). Unmatched junction bases numbered 6, after V lost 5 bases and J lost 4 bases. CDR3 DNA sequence: TGTGCCTGGTACGGAGCGGGAGCCACCGGGGAGCTGTTTTTT. Amino acid sequence: CAWYGAGATGELFF.